The 29 T cell receptor beta chains listed next were all sequenced from one sample in a study of T cells in Graves' hyperthyroidism and ophthalmopathy (dated by TCRdb to 2018 to 2020). The library was made by multiplex PCR. The instrument was an Illumina HiSeq 2000. Amplification of TCR beta CDR3 regions was carried out from RNA transcripts. The first round of RT-PCR for the TCR CDR3 was performed with the HTBI primer set and the Qiagen OneStep RT-PCR kit. In-frame beta chains were kept once TCRdb had trimmed the public reads at Q25 with fastp and called clones with MiXCR. Rows with one shared CDR3 protein collapse into an entry with the most common genes and DNA. Across this sample there are around 300,000 distinct CDR3 sequences, with about 14% seen only once. Roughly 7.5% of the sample goes to the ten largest clones. Sequences were obtained from blood. These receptors came from a woman aged 30 to 39 with Graves' hyperthyroidism that later progressed to Graves' ophthalmopathy.

Points on this clonotype: This could be a read error, since a much larger clone is one nucleotide away. The CDR3 nucleotides are TGTGCCAGTAGCGCCTCCTCGACAGGGCGAACTGAAGCTTTCTTT. Translation: CASSASSTGRTEAFF. The V call is TRBV19, the J call TRBJ1-1; 7 positions match TRBD1. Germline CDR1 reads LNHDA; CDR2 reads SQIVND (reference sequence). The CDR3 spans 15 residues. V gave up 6 bases and J gave up 5 bases; unmatched junction bases: 12.

This clonotype showed up just a few times. The chain joins TRBV29-1 to TRBJ2-1; D is uncertain. The germline CDR1 and CDR2 sequences are SQVTM and ANQGSEA. The CDR3 totals 12 residues. Trimming cost V 4 bases and J 5 bases, with 9 bases left between them. The CDR3: CSVVVADNEQFF. The CDR3 bases are TGCAGCGTTGTAGTGGCGGACAATGAGCAGTTCTTC.

This clonotype was seen more than once but under ten times. The chain is built from TRBV4-3 and TRBJ2-3; D might be TRBD2 (5 bases). V lost 2 bases, J lost 0 bases, and 18 bases lay in between. Germline loops: CDR1 LGHNA, CDR2 YSLEER. This CDR3 is built from 18 residues. The CDR3 loop reads CASSQPPPSGGSTDTQYF. CDR3 nucleotides: TGCGCCAGCAGCCAACCCCCGCCCAGCGGAGGAAGCACAGATACGCAGTATTTT.

This clonotype was found many times. The chain employs TRBV20-1 and TRBJ2-7, with 8 bases that match TRBD2. The V segment lost 5 bases and the J segment 1 base; nucleotides outside the gene matches: 7. The CDR3 covers 14 residues. CDR1 and CDR2 (germline): DFQATT, SNEGSKA (reference sequence). The CDR3 reads CSAVSSGDSYEQYF. CDR3 coding DNA: TGCAGTGCTGTGAGTAGCGGGGATTCCTACGAGCAGTACTTC.

This clonotype has a count of ten or more. The chain joins TRBV12-3 or TRBV12-4 to TRBJ2-1; 8 bases fit TRBD2. The CDR3 runs 14 residues. Trimming cost V 3 bases and J 5 bases; bases outside gene matches: 3. The CDR3 sequence is CASSFREGDNEQFF. CDR3 sequence (DNA): TGTGCCAGCAGTTTTCGGGAGGGAGACAATGAGCAGTTCTTC.

This clonotype was counted between two and nine times. This chain links TRBV25-1 with TRBJ1-1, with D hard to call. Trimming removed 2 bases from V and 10 bases from J, with 14 bases in between. The CDR3 contains 13 residues. Germline V gene sequence: CDR1 MGHDK, CDR2 SYGVNS. The CDR3 is CASSEGVAVRAFF. CDR3 DNA: TGTGCCAGCAGTGAAGGGGTTGCGGTTAGAGCTTTCTTT.

This clonotype was recorded many times. This rearrangement joins TRBV7-2 to TRBJ2-7; 8 positions match TRBD2. V was pared by 0 bases and J by 2 bases, with 3 bases of the junction left unmatched. The length of the CDR3 is 15 residues. CDR1 and CDR2 (germline): SGHTA, FQGNSA. The CDR3 loop is CASSLASGNTYEQYF. The CDR3 region has the DNA TGTGCCAGCAGCTTAGCTAGCGGGAATACCTACGAGCAGTACTTC.

This clonotype was observed at least ten times. This chain connects TRBV7-2 to TRBJ2-7; D call uncertain. Trimming took 3 bases from V and 3 from J, leaving 12 bases between them. This CDR3 spans 14 amino acids. Germline V lookup: CDR1 SGHTA, CDR2 FQGNSA. This CDR3 is CASSFGPWGYEQYF. The CDR3 bases are TGTGCCAGCAGCTTTGGCCCATGGGGCTACGAGCAGTACTTC.

This clonotype was observed once. The chain employs TRBV3-1 and TRBJ1-1; D remains unclear. Per germline, CDR1 LGHDT and CDR2 YNNKEL (reference sequence). The CDR3 has 14 amino acids. Trimming left V 0 bases short and J 4 bases short, with 9 bases between. In DNA, the CDR3 is TGTGCCAGCAGCCAAGACTTGATTGGCACTGAAGCTTTCTTT. Translating it yields CASSQDLIGTEAFF. Combining the CDR3 with reference TRBV3-1 and TRBJ1-1 gives the whole variable domain DTAVSQTPKYLVTQMGNDKSIKCEQNLGHDTMYWYKQDSKKFLKIMFSYNNKELIINETVPNRFSPKSPDKAHLNLHINSLELGDSAVYFCASSQDLIGTEAFFGQGTRLTVV.

This clonotype has a count of ten or more. The chain has TRBV6-2 or TRBV6-3 and TRBJ1-5; D is possibly TRBD1 (6 bases). The CDR3 covers 13 residues. From germline, CDR1 is MNHEY and CDR2 SVGEGT. V lost 8 bases and J lost 8, with 16 bases in between. The CDR3 spells CASGQIAFEPQHF. The CDR3, as DNA: TGTGCCAGCGGACAGATTGCTTTTGAGCCCCAGCATTTT.

This clonotype showed up just a few times. This chain links TRBV27 with TRBJ1-5; weak D call: TRBD1 (5 bases). The V end lost 5 bases, the J end lost 4 bases, and 18 bases lay between the germline ends. Per germline, CDR1 MNHEY and CDR2 SMNVEV (reference sequence). The CDR3 length is 16 residues. The CDR3 is CASSPLPQDRNQPQHF. The CDR3 bases are TGTGCCAGCAGTCCCCTCCCACAGGACCGGAATCAGCCCCAGCATTTT.

This chain joins TRBV29-1 and TRBJ2-7, with 7 positions matching TRBD2. CDR3 length: 14 residues. Per germline, CDR1 SQVTM and CDR2 ANQGSEA. V dropped 4 bases and J dropped 0; count of bases not matched to a gene: 6. For the CDR3, the DNA is TGCAGCGTTGTTCCAGCGGGGAGCTCCTACGAGCAGTACTTC. Encoded protein: CSVVPAGSSYEQYF.

Only a few counts were recorded for this clonotype. This chain joins TRBV25-1 and TRBJ2-5; D call uncertain. Trimming removed 2 bases from V and 5 bases from J, with 9 bases in between. The CDR3 covers 13 residues. In germline, CDR1 is MGHDK, CDR2 SYGVNS. The chain's CDR3 is CASSEKLKETQYF. CDR3 nucleotides: TGTGCCAGCAGTGAAAAGTTGAAGGAGACCCAGTACTTC.

This clonotype was seen repeatedly, ten times or more. V and J are TRBV24-1 and TRBJ1-5, with D unclear. CDR1 and CDR2 (germline): KGHDR, SFDVKD. This CDR3 contains 15 residues. V gave up 0 bases and J gave up 7 bases, with 12 bases separating them. The CDR3 here is CATSDLLVGSQPQHF. The DNA for the CDR3 is TGTGCCACCAGTGATTTGCTGGTCGGTTCACAGCCCCAGCATTTT.

This clonotype has just a few counts. The J gene is TRBJ2-1, the V gene TRBV12-3 or TRBV12-4; no firm D call. Trimming left V 8 bases short and J 0 bases short, with 14 bases between. The CDR3 spans 15 residues. CDR3 nucleotide sequence: TGTGCCAGCTCTGTGTCGTCCAGCTCCTACAATGAGCAGTTCTTC. Protein sequence: CASSVSSSSYNEQFF.

This rearrangement joins TRBV5-4 to TRBJ1-6; D not certain. Between the trimmed V and J ends, which lost 0 bases and 4 bases, there was a span of 8 bases. CDR1 and CDR2 (germline): SGHNT, YYREEE (reference sequence). CDR3 length: 15 amino acids. CDR3 coding DNA: TGTGCCAGCAGCTTGGATCCAGGTTATAATTCACCCCTCCACTTT. It yields the protein CASSLDPGYNSPLHF. Full variable domain (rest looked up from reference TRBV5-4 and TRBJ1-6): ETGVTQSPTHLIKTRGQQVTLRCSSQSGHNTVSWYQQALGQGPQFIFQYYREEENGRGNFPPRFSGLQFPNYSSELNVNALELDDSALYLCASSLDPGYNSPLHFGNGTRLTVT.

The sample holds many counts of this clonotype. V gene TRBV29-1 combines with J gene TRBJ2-1; D may be TRBD2 (5 bases). Trimming removed 5 bases from V and 6 bases from J, with 14 bases in between. The CDR3 is made up of 13 amino acids. Looked up from germline, CDR1 is SQVTM and CDR2 is ANQGSEA. CDR3 protein: CSVQLEVGNEQFF. For the CDR3, the DNA is TGCAGCGTTCAACTAGAGGTGGGCAATGAGCAGTTCTTC.

The chain employs TRBV27 and TRBJ2-4; maybe TRBD2 (6 bases). V was clipped by 6 bases and J by 10 bases, with 13 bases between them. Germline V gene sequence: CDR1 MNHEY, CDR2 SMNVEV (reference sequence). The CDR3 is 12 amino acids. CDR3 loop: CASSAGLKIQYF. CDR3 nucleotide sequence: TGTGCCAGCAGCGCGGGGTTGAAGATTCAGTACTTC.

CDR3 DNA: TGTGCCAGTAACGGGACAGGAAAGAGCAATCAGCCCCAGCATTTT. Its protein is CASNGTGKSNQPQHF. The chain uses TRBV19 and TRBJ1-5; 8 bases are a match to TRBD1. V lost 7 bases and J lost 1; bases outside the gene matches: 6. Germline assignment: CDR1 LNHDA and CDR2 SQIVND (reference sequence). The length of the CDR3 is 15 residues.

In this sample, this clonotype turned up many times. The chain combines TRBV28 with TRBJ2-7; D may be TRBD1 (6 bases). The germline V gene has CDR1 MDHEN and CDR2 SYDVKM. The CDR3 is 12 residues long. The V end was cut by 5 bases, the J end by 5 bases, with 10 bases between. Here the CDR3 DNA reads TGTGCCAGCAGTGAGAACAGGGACGAGCAGTACTTC. Its translation: CASSENRDEQYF.

This clonotype was seen more than once but under ten times. This sequence joins TRBV10-1 and TRBJ1-2; D gene ambiguous. This CDR3 has 10 residues. The V gene's germline CDR1 is WNHNN and CDR2 SYGVQD (reference sequence). V was clipped by 5 bases and J by 7 bases, with 5 bases between them. CDR3 in DNA: TGCGCCAGCAGTTTCGGTGGCTACACCTTC. Protein sequence: CASSFGGYTF.

This clonotype was counted at least ten times. V gene TRBV6-2 or TRBV6-3 combines with J gene TRBJ2-5; tentatively, D is TRBD1 (5 bases). V lost 6 bases to trimming and J lost 4 bases, with 9 bases between them. The CDR3 loop spans 12 amino acids. Germline V gene lookup returns CDR1 MNHEY and CDR2 SVGEGT. CDR3 sequence (DNA): TGTGCCAGCAGAGACGACAGAGAGACCCAGTACTTC. This translates into CASRDDRETQYF.

This chain links TRBV7-2 with TRBJ1-1; D may be TRBD1 (6 bases). Germline-derived CDR1 and CDR2 are SGHTA and FQGNSA. The V and J ends lost 5 bases and 5 bases respectively, with 12 bases between them. The CDR3 sequence is 13 residues long. The DNA of the CDR3 is TGTGCCAGCAGCGAAGCAGGGGTAACTGAAGCTTTCTTT. Its protein is CASSEAGVTEAFF.

In this sample, this clonotype turned up many times. The chain employs TRBV30 and TRBJ1-5; weak D call: TRBD1 (6 bases). V was trimmed by 1 base and J by 3 bases, leaving 10 bases between them. The length of the CDR3 is 14 residues. Germline-derived CDR1 and CDR2 are GTSNPN and SVGIG (reference sequence). The chain's CDR3 is CAWSGGHNNQPQHF. The CDR3 coding sequence is TGTGCCTGGAGTGGGGGACATAACAATCAGCCCCAGCATTTT.

This clonotype was detected many times. This rearrangement joins TRBV19 to TRBJ1-1, with D tentatively TRBD1 (5 bases). The CDR3 runs to 15 residues. Germline values: CDR1 LNHDA, CDR2 SQIVND (reference sequence). The V gene lost 7 bases and the J gene lost 1 base, with 16 bases spanning the gap. The CDR3 nucleotides read TGTGCCAGTACCTCTCCTTGGGGGGAGAACACTGAAGCTTTCTTT. Residues: CASTSPWGENTEAFF.

The genes are TRBV5-8 and TRBJ2-4; no reliable D call. This CDR3 contains 15 residues. Trimming took 4 bases from V and 0 from J, leaving 11 bases between them. CDR1 SGHTS and CDR2 YDEGEE come from the germline V gene. CDR3 sequence: CASSLTTLAKNIQYF. For the CDR3, the DNA is TGTGCCAGCAGCCTGACCACCCTAGCCAAAAACATTCAGTACTTC.

At least ten counts were recorded for this clonotype. The chain carries TRBV28 and TRBJ2-1, with 10 bases lining up with TRBD2. CDR3 length equals 17 residues. Germline CDR1 is MDHEN and CDR2 is SYDVKM. The V and J ends lost 7 bases and 9 bases, in that order; junction bases with no gene match: 18. The CDR3 spells CASTGLAGDWAPPEQFF. The DNA for the CDR3 is TGTGCCAGCACGGGGCTAGCGGGAGATTGGGCGCCCCCTGAGCAGTTCTTC.

This clonotype occurred many times. The chain joins TRBV30 to TRBJ1-1; 8 bases agree with TRBD1. CDR3 length: 13 amino acids. Unmatched junction bases numbered 3, after V lost 6 bases and J lost 0 bases. Germline CDR1 GTSNPN, CDR2 SVGIG (reference sequence). For the CDR3, the DNA is TGTGCCTGCGGACAGGGCATGAACACTGAAGCTTTCTTT. It yields the protein CACGQGMNTEAFF.

The chain carries TRBV28 and TRBJ2-2, with 10 bases fitting TRBD2. The junction had 11 bases not matched to a gene; V was cut back by 6 bases and J by 4 bases. The CDR3 runs to 17 residues. Germline V gene sequence: CDR1 MDHEN, CDR2 SYDVKM. CDR3 residues: CASSYLAGAKSTGELFF. The CDR3 nucleotides read TGTGCCAGCAGCTACCTAGCGGGAGCGAAGAGCACCGGGGAGCTGTTTTTT.